The 27 T cell receptor beta chains presented below share a single source sample, sequenced in a study of T cell repertoires in cytomegalovirus infection (dated by TCRdb to between 2018 and 2021). The antigens for these receptors are not known. What the treatment or condition label conveys for this sample: in vitro stimulation with specific CMV peptide epitopes to enrich CMV-specific T cells. For sequencing, an Illumina HiSeq 1500 was employed. TCRdb reworked the public reads: Q25 trimming with fastp, MiXCR clone assembly, productive beta chains retained. Each entry is one CDR3 protein sequence, shown with its most common DNA and genes. The sample records about 100,000 distinct CDR3 sequences, about 29% of which are singletons. The top ten constitute about three quarters of the sample. Here the sequenced sample was CD8+ T cells from cultured PBMCs, taken from culture after CMV antigen stimulation. These receptors all stem from a human donor in good health (CMV status not recorded). Some clones in this sample may be carry-over from other donors' samples.

V gene TRBV7-9 combines with J gene TRBJ2-2, with no clear D. The CDR3 runs 13 residues. The germline gives CDR1 SEHNR, CDR2 FQNEAQ (reference sequence). V was cut by 4 bases and J by 4 bases, with 7 bases left in between. The CDR3 reads CASSSLGTGELFF. The CDR3 region has the DNA TGTGCCAGCAGCTCGTTAGGCACCGGGGAGCTGTTTTTT.

This sequence joins TRBV4-2 and TRBJ2-3, with TRBD2 as a possible D gene (7 bases). CDR1 is LGHNA and CDR2 is YNFKEQ in the germline V gene. The CDR3 loop spans 16 amino acids. V gave up 7 bases and J gave up 2 bases, with 19 bases separating them. CDR3 loop: CASNPLLGGATDTQYF. In DNA form, the CDR3 reads TGTGCCAGCAACCCACTTTTGGGGGGGGCCACAGATACGCAGTATTTT.

In its sample, this clonotype was seen many times. V usage is TRBV12-3 or TRBV12-4 and J usage is TRBJ1-1; D unresolved. The V and J ends lost 4 bases and 0 bases respectively, with 3 bases between them. This CDR3 is built from 12 residues. The chain's CDR3 is CASSSMNTEAFF. The DNA for the CDR3 is TGTGCCAGCAGTTCTATGAACACTGAAGCTTTCTTT.

This clonotype was seen ten or more times. The rearrangement uses TRBV10-3 and TRBJ2-7; TRBD2 agrees at 13 bases. Germline loops: CDR1 ENHRY, CDR2 SYGVKD. Germline trimming cut 5 bases from V and 6 bases from J; bases unmatched to any gene: 4. The CDR3 covers 14 residues. CDR3 amino acids: CAISQTSGGVEQYF. CDR3 DNA sequence: TGTGCCATCAGTCAAACTAGCGGGGGGGTCGAGCAGTACTTC.

This clonotype was seen a handful of times. The rearrangement joins TRBV19 to TRBJ1-2; D is ambiguous. Germline assignment: CDR1 LNHDA and CDR2 SQIVND (reference sequence). The CDR3 has 13 residues. V lost 3 bases, J lost 4 bases, and 9 bases lay in between. DNA for the CDR3: TGTGCCAGTAGTATGGGCACCCCCTATGGCTACACCTTC. Translation gives CASSMGTPYGYTF.

This chain links TRBV7-2 with TRBJ2-7; D remains ambiguous. The CDR3 covers 13 residues. V was cut by 1 base and J by 3 bases, with 7 bases left in between. CDR1 is SGHTA and CDR2 is FQGNSA in the germline V gene. The CDR3 region is CASSLGSVYEQYF. The CDR3 DNA reads TGTGCCAGCAGCTTAGGGTCAGTCTACGAGCAGTACTTC.

The chain combines TRBV6-1 with TRBJ2-7; possible D gene TRBD1, 6 bases. The ends were cut back, 7 bases at V and 5 bases at J, with 9 bases in the middle. This CDR3 comprises 11 residues. Germline V lookup: CDR1 MNHNS, CDR2 SASEGT. This CDR3 is CASMTGHEQYF. The CDR3 coding sequence is TGTGCCAGCATGACAGGACACGAGCAGTACTTC.

This clonotype was seen repeatedly, ten times or more. This chain uses TRBV25-1 with TRBJ1-1, with D unresolved. The length of the CDR3 is 12 residues. V was pared by 4 bases and J by 11 bases, with 14 bases between. The V gene's germline CDR1 is MGHDK and CDR2 SYGVNS. The CDR3 DNA reads TGTGCCAGCAGTGGCTACGGTCCGGCGGCTTTCTTT. Its translation: CASSGYGPAAFF.

The chain is built from TRBV4-1 and TRBJ1-1; a weak D match, TRBD1 (6 bases). CDR3 length: 15 amino acids. The germline V gene has CDR1 MGHRA and CDR2 YSYEKL. V lost 3 bases to trimming and J lost 1 base, with 12 bases between them. CDR3: CASSHNREGNTEAFF. The CDR3, as DNA: TGCGCCAGCAGCCACAACAGGGAGGGGAACACTGAAGCTTTCTTT.

The chain couples TRBV6-2 or TRBV6-3 to TRBJ2-1; 9 bases map to TRBD2. Trimming took 7 bases from V and 0 from J; bases not matched to a gene: 13. Germline values: CDR1 MNHEY, CDR2 SVGEGT. CDR3 length: 18 residues. DNA of the CDR3: TGTGCCAGCACTCACCTCCACCCAGCGGGGGGCTCCTACAATGAGCAGTTCTTC. It is translated as CASTHLHPAGGSYNEQFF.

This clonotype was observed at least ten times. The gene calls are TRBV7-9 and TRBJ1-2; D is unclear. V was trimmed by 3 bases and J by 5 bases, leaving 10 bases between them. In germline, CDR1 is SEHNR, CDR2 FQNEAQ (reference sequence). The CDR3 is 13 residues long. Here the CDR3 DNA reads TGTGCCAGCAGCTTTAACAGAGGGTATGGCTACACCTTC. It yields the protein CASSFNRGYGYTF.

This clonotype was counted a single time. V usage is TRBV20-1 and J usage is TRBJ1-3, with D hard to call. The germline gives CDR1 DFQATT, CDR2 SNEGSKA (reference sequence). With 0 bases removed from V and 2 bases from J, the gap between germline ends came to 11 bases. CDR3 length: 15 residues. The CDR3 nucleotides read TGCAGTGCTAGAGATCTCTTTACGGCTGGAAACACCATATATTTT. It codes for CSARDLFTAGNTIYF.

This clonotype was observed a few times. The chain is built from TRBV27 and TRBJ1-5; D may be TRBD1 (5 bases). The V end was cut by 2 bases, the J end by 1 base, with 9 bases between. The CDR3 sequence is 15 residues long. Germline V CDR1 and CDR2: MNHEY, SMNVEV (reference sequence). CDR3 sequence reads: CASSLGQGSNQPQHF. The DNA for the CDR3 is TGTGCCAGCAGTTTAGGGCAGGGAAGCAATCAGCCCCAGCATTTT.

This clonotype has only a few counts. The chain uses TRBV19 and TRBJ2-1; 7 nucleotides align to TRBD1. V lost 5 bases to trimming and J lost 8 bases; unmatched junction nucleotides: 9. The CDR3 has 14 amino acids. From germline, CDR1 is LNHDA and CDR2 SQIVND (reference sequence). The CDR3 coding sequence is TGTGCCAGTAGTGTAAGGACAGGCATCGATGAGCAGTTCTTC. Protein sequence: CASSVRTGIDEQFF.

The CDR3 protein is CASSLETSGAYEQYF. CDR3 in DNA: TGCGCCAGCAGCTTGGAGACTAGCGGTGCGTACGAGCAGTACTTC. The chain couples TRBV5-1 to TRBJ2-7; 9 bases map to TRBD2. The length of the CDR3 is 15 residues. Trimming cost V 0 bases and J 4 bases; bases outside gene matches: 5. Per the germline V gene, CDR1 is SGHRS and CDR2 is YFSETQ.

This clonotype was seen at least ten times. This rearrangement joins TRBV7-2 to TRBJ2-7, with TRBD2 matching over 9 bases. The J segment lost 3 bases and the V segment lost 1 base, leaving 4 bases of the junction unmatched. The CDR3 contains 15 residues. In germline, CDR1 is SGHTA, CDR2 FQGNSA. The CDR3 region is CASSLGASGNYEQYF. The CDR3 DNA reads TGTGCCAGCAGCTTAGGCGCTAGCGGGAACTACGAGCAGTACTTC.

The chain has TRBV12-3 or TRBV12-4 and TRBJ1-1; D gene uncertain. CDR3 length: 14 amino acids. V was shortened by 3 bases and J by 4 bases, with 12 bases between the two germline ends. The CDR3 nucleotides are TGTGCCAGCAGTTTGTCAAGATCGGGCACTGAAGCTTTCTTT. Translating it yields CASSLSRSGTEAFF.

The gene calls are TRBV19 and TRBJ1-1; the D gene is possibly TRBD1 (6 bases). V shed 7 bases and J shed 11 bases, with 14 bases lying between them. Germline V gene lookup returns CDR1 LNHDA and CDR2 SQIVND (reference sequence). The CDR3 runs 11 residues. The DNA of the CDR3 is TGTGCCAGTACTACCAGGGGCGGCGCTTTCTTT. This encodes CASTTRGGAFF.

The genes are TRBV27 and TRBJ2-7; D is possibly TRBD2 (6 bases). Germline CDR1 and CDR2: MNHEY and SMNVEV (reference sequence). This CDR3 is built from 14 residues. V was shortened by 3 bases and J by 2 bases, with 11 bases between the two germline ends. CDR3 bases: TGTGCCAGCAGTTTGGGGGGATTCCCCTACGAGCAGTACTTC. Translation gives CASSLGGFPYEQYF.

This clonotype showed up many times. The chain has TRBV14 and TRBJ1-4; D is undetermined. Germline CDR1 is SGHDN and CDR2 is FVKESK. Deletions cut 1 base from V and 3 bases from J, with 12 bases between. The CDR3 has 16 residues. The chain's CDR3 is CASSQVMDPSNEKLFF. The DNA of the CDR3 is TGTGCCAGCAGCCAAGTCATGGACCCCTCTAATGAAAAACTGTTTTTT.

The chain recombines TRBV25-1 with TRBJ2-5; tentatively, D is TRBD2 (7 bases). This CDR3 comprises 15 residues. The V gene lost 3 bases and the J gene lost 2 bases, with 13 bases spanning the gap. The V gene's germline CDR1 is MGHDK and CDR2 SYGVNS. DNA of the CDR3: TGTGCCAGCAGTGAGTCCGCGGGGGCGCAAGAGACCCAGTACTTC. Protein product: CASSESAGAQETQYF.

This rearrangement joins TRBV19 to TRBJ2-1; unclear D gene. This CDR3 contains 14 residues. The V and J ends lost 5 bases and 6 bases respectively, with 14 bases between them. Germline V gene sequence: CDR1 LNHDA, CDR2 SQIVND (reference sequence). CDR3 sequence reads: CASSFPSLFNEQFF. The CDR3 DNA reads TGTGCCAGTAGTTTCCCCTCTCTTTTCAATGAGCAGTTCTTC.

V gene TRBV7-8 combines with J gene TRBJ1-2; TRBD1 is a possible D gene (5 bases). V lost 1 base, J lost 3 bases, and 15 bases lay in between. Per the germline V gene, CDR1 is SGHVS and CDR2 is FQNEAQ. The CDR3 has 16 amino acids. DNA of the CDR3: TGTGCCAGCAGCTTAGACATGGGACTGGGGGACTATGGCTACACCTTC. This codes for CASSLDMGLGDYGYTF.

This clonotype has more than one count but fewer than ten. The chain is built from TRBV7-9 and TRBJ2-1; D is undetermined. V was pared by 3 bases and J by 4 bases, with 13 bases between. Germline V gene sequence: CDR1 SEHNR, CDR2 FQNEAQ (reference sequence). This CDR3 contains 15 residues. The CDR3 coding sequence is TGTGCCAGCAGCTTTACGGTGTCTAAGTACAATGAGCAGTTCTTC. Translated: CASSFTVSKYNEQFF.

This clonotype showed up just a few times. V is TRBV7-6 and J is TRBJ1-1; D unresolved. The germline gives CDR1 SGHVS, CDR2 FNYEAQ. V dropped 7 bases and J dropped 1 base, with 19 bases sitting between them. The CDR3 has 16 amino acids. The CDR3 bases are TGTGCCAGCATCAAAAATCTCGGAACCGAGAACACTGAAGCTTTCTTT. This gives the protein CASIKNLGTENTEAFF.

The rearrangement uses TRBV30 and TRBJ2-1; TRBD2 might be the D (5 bases). Germline CDR1 reads GTSNPN; CDR2 reads SVGIG (reference sequence). Trimming removed 0 bases at V and 8 bases at J, with 23 bases between. The CDR3 sequence is 17 residues long. CDR3 coding DNA: TGTGCCTGGAGTGTAGTCCTGGCGTCTGGAGGAATGGATGAGCAGTTCTTC. The encoded protein is CAWSVVLASGGMDEQFF.

The chain recombines TRBV4-1 with TRBJ2-7; D is possibly TRBD1 (5 bases). The V gene's germline CDR1 is MGHRA and CDR2 YSYEKL. CDR3 length: 15 amino acids. The V end lost 2 bases, the J end lost 0 bases, and 11 bases lay between the germline ends. CDR3 nucleotides: TGCGCCAGCAGCCAACTAGTGCAGGGCTCCTACGAGCAGTACTTC. Translating gives CASSQLVQGSYEQYF.